Listed here is a single T cell receptor beta chain. Its cognate antigen has yet to be identified. No per-base quality is available; no much larger clone lies one base away. The data were obtained in a study of T cells after yellow fever vaccination (dated by TCRdb to between 2017 and 2020). Study-level background: The SMART-Seq v4 Ultra Low Input RNA kit was used to prepare libraries from fractions with low cell numbers. Bulk PBMC replicates and cell subsets were isolated from blood drawn at multiple timepoints before and after both primary and secondary immunization. To follow T-cell clones before and after primary and booster YFV17D yellow fever vaccination, bulk TCR alpha and beta repertoires were sequenced over time. Two healthy male donors, one aged 18 to 30 and one aged 30 to 40 years, made up the cohort.

Sequencing took place on an Illumina NovaSeq 6000. TCR cDNA was synthesized by 5'RACE template switching, which introduced a universal primer site and unique molecular identifiers. cDNA synthesis was primed from both the TCR alpha and TCR beta constant segments. Two PCR steps were used to amplify libraries, with sample barcodes and sequencing adapters being added in the second step. Sequencing of libraries was done on Illumina HiSeq 2500 (2x100 bp) or NovaSeq (2x150 bp). The published analysis was carried out like this. Demultiplexing of reads and collapsing into UMI consensus sequences were performed with MIGEC, and V(D)J alignment was carried out with MiXCR. Vaccine-responding clonotypes were defined with edgeR using replicate PBMC samples, requiring FDR below 0.01 and a log2 fold change above 5 up to day 15. Bulk clonotypes were assigned CD4 or CD8 identity according to which sequenced CD4 or CD8 repertoire held them at higher abundance. TCRdb cleaned the public reads at Q25 with fastp, built clones with MiXCR and kept in-frame beta chains. Every entry covers one CDR3 protein and lists the most common genes and DNA from its rows. Here the V and J calls rest on TCRdb's processing, not on the authors' analysis. The sample table records around 300,000 distinct CDR3 sequences; 3.5% to 4.5% of these occur just once. The biggest ten clones account for 15% to 20% of the sample.

The treatment or condition label here, explained by the study, means: live attenuated yellow fever vaccine strain. Two biological replicates of bulk PBMCs were collected at each blood-draw timepoint. A standard Ficoll-Paque protocol was used to isolate PBMCs from peripheral blood. RNA was extracted with TriZol from bulk PBMCs, CD4 and CD8 fractions, and dextramer-positive and dextramer-negative fractions. Per the germline V gene (reference sequence), DFQATT is the CDR1 and SNEGSKA is the CDR2. The junction carries 11 bases between V and J, which are trimmed by 5 bases and 4 bases respectively. Including cysteine and phenylalanine, the CDR3 has 12 amino acids. Only CDR3 DNA remains: 36 bases, in frame from the first base. Results the study describes overall, beyond this receptor: Compared with the primary T-cell response, the secondary T-cell response was faster but weaker, reaching its peak on day 5 rather than on day 15. After the booster, most clones that had expanded after primary vaccination were detected again (around 95% of CD4 and 88% of CD8), suggesting broad maintenance of memory. A small fraction of clonotypes showed up in both the CD4 and CD8 compartments, probably as a result of convergent recombination. Only a couple of donors were included in the study, so the extent to which the findings can be generalized is limited. Computational filtering was needed because FACS-sorted repertoires could contain abundant contaminating clonotypes from the bulk population.

Rearrangement joined TRBV20-1 to TRBJ1-2; TRBD1 might be the D gene, on 6 matching bases. This receptor was obtained from a man in his late teens or twenties who received the YFV17D yellow fever vaccine. Sequencing was performed on PBMCs, taken 15 days after the yellow fever booster vaccination. The DNA is TGCAGTGCTTTCCAGGGGATCTATGGCTACACCTTC. Its amino acids are CSAFQGIYGYTF.